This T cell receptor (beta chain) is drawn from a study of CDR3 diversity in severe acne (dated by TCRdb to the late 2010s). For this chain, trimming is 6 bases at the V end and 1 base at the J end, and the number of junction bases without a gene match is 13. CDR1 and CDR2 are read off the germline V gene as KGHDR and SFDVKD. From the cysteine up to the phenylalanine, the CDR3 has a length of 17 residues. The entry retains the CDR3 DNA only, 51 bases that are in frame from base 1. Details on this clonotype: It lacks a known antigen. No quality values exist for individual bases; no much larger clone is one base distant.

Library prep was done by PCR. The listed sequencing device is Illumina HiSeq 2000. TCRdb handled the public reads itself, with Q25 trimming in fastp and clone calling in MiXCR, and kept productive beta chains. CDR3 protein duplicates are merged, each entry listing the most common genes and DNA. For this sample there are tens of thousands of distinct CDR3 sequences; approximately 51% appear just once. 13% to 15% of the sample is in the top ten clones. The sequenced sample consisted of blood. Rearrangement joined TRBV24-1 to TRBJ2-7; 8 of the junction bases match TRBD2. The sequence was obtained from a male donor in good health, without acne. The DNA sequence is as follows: TGTGCCACCAGTTTGGCGGGGGGACCAAAAGAGTCCTACGAGCAGTACTTC. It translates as CATSLAGGPKESYEQYF.